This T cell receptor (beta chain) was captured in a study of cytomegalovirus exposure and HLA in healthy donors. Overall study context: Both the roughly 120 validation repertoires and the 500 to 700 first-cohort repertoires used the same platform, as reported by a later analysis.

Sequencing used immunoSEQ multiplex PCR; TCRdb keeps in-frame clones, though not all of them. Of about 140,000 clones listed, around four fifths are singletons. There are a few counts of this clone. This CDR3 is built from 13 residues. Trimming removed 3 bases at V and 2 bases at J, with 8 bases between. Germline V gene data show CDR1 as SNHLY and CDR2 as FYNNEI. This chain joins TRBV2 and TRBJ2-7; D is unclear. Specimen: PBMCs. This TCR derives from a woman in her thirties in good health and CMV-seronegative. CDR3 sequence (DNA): TGTGCCAGCAGTGATCCACAGACCTACGAGCAGTACTTC. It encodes CASSDPQTYEQYF.